The clone carrying this T cell receptor (beta chain) showed up just a few times. The target antigen is unknown. Each 10 ml fresh peripheral blood draw supplied the PBMCs. This sample is drawn from a study of T cells in Graves' hyperthyroidism and ophthalmopathy. Study as a whole: Sampling of peripheral blood happened at initial diagnosis, prior to any treatment. Study-wide results and limits: Blood also carried most thyroid clonotypes expanded above 0.001. Ophthalmopathy was predicted by the model a median of roughly 6.6 months ahead of onset.

Trimming shortened V by 3 bases and J by 10 bases, and 15 bases separated the two germline ends. The CDR3 spans 14 residues. Germline loops: CDR1 MGHDK, CDR2 SYGVNS. It was RNA transcripts that yielded the amplified TCR beta CDR3 regions. The HTBI primer set served for first-round RT-PCR of the TCR CDR3. A single record per CDR3 protein comes from TCRdb applying MiXCR to the multiplex PCR reads. The table records hundreds of thousands of distinct CDR3 sequences, about 15% of them present only once. The origin of this receptor is a woman younger than 35 with Graves' hyperthyroidism. Source material: blood. V is TRBV25-1 and J is TRBJ1-4; tentatively, D is TRBD1 (6 bases). The CDR3 DNA sequence: TGTGCCAGCAGTGACCTGACAGGCCGAAGAAAACTGTTTTTT. Translation: CASSDLTGRRKLFF.